The subject of this entry is one T cell receptor beta chain. Its target is unknown. The data stem from a study of cytotoxic CD8 clonotypes in ibrutinib-treated CLL. Turning to the study itself: Response specimens were obtained following a median treatment duration of approximately 12 months, with a range of 6 to 36. The average sample held roughly 250,000 productive templates and 94,082 productive rearrangements. Overall study results and limits: Before falling back toward baseline at progression, clonality had risen at the time of ibrutinib response.

Profiling relied on immunoSEQ multiplex PCR, and the TCRdb table lists in-frame clones only, not all of them. The sample includes 45,000 to 70,000 clones, 50% to 70% seen only once; the top ten take about a fifth. This CDR3 region has 14 residues. The germline V and J ends were trimmed by 3 bases and 2 bases, with 11 bases remaining between them. Germline CDR1 SGHRS, CDR2 YFSETQ. The TCR sequence derives from a human donor with chronic lymphocytic leukemia. This specimen was PBMCs, taken after 24 months of ibrutinib treatment. This sequence joins TRBV5-1 and TRBJ2-5; D possibly corresponds to TRBD2 (5 bases). The DNA of the CDR3 is TGCGCCAGCAGCTCAGAGGGCAATCAAGAGACCCAGTACTTC. Protein: CASSSEGNQETQYF.